This T cell receptor beta chain was captured by sequencing in a study of radiotherapy plus CTLA-4 blockade in lung cancer. Overall study findings and caveats: Among blood TCR repertoires after radiotherapy plus ipilimumab, tumor-derived clones expanded.

Patients with chemo-refractory metastatic non-small-cell lung cancer received focal radiation plus CTLA-4 blockade with ipilimumab. A remark on this clone: Its antigen is not known.

V lost 4 bases and J lost 3, with 18 bases in between. The CDR3 length is 16 residues. Germline values: CDR1 SEHNR, CDR2 FQNEAQ (reference sequence). Generated by immunoSEQ multiplex PCR, the TCRdb table keeps only in-frame clones and is missing some. In the table there are more than 90,000 clones, roughly 88% of which are singletons. The V call is TRBV7-9, the J call TRBJ1-2; D is undetermined. The source material was peripheral blood, sampled from a patient treated with radiotherapy plus ipilimumab. This clonotype was obtained from a human donor with non-small cell lung cancer that progressed on radiotherapy plus ipilimumab. The CDR3 DNA sequence: TGTGCCAGCAGCTCCGTTCTTCCAGAACAGCACTATGGCTACACCTTC. Protein product: CASSSVLPEQHYGYTF.